The source of this T cell receptor beta chain is a study of shared clonotypes between healthy human individuals. Whole-study results and caveats: Only blood was sampled; tissue repertoires likely differ. The study found lower generation probabilities in non-shared clonotypes than in those shared by all four donors.

This clone was observed a handful of times. The antigen remains unidentified. Germline-derived CDR1 and CDR2 are GTSNPN and SVGIG (reference sequence). V was clipped by 0 bases and J by 5 bases; unmatched bases: 5. The CDR3 is 15 residues long. TCRdb's table, derived via immunoSEQ multiplex PCR, lists solely in-frame clones and lacks some. The sample includes millions of clones, approximately 90% of them seen just once. Donors included only healthy HIV-negative adults lacking recent acute infections or vaccinations. From CD4+ cells came CD45RA+ naive and CD45RA-negative memory subsets. This clonotype originated in a man in his late teens or twenties in good health. This chain joins TRBV30 and TRBJ1-5; 9 nucleotides line up with TRBD1. Sequencing was carried out using naive CD4+ T cells sorted from blood. Documented subset: CD45RA+ positively selected. The CDR3 region is CAWSVSGQGYQPQHF. Written as DNA, the CDR3 is TGTGCCTGGAGTGTATCGGGACAGGGATATCAGCCCCAGCATTTT.